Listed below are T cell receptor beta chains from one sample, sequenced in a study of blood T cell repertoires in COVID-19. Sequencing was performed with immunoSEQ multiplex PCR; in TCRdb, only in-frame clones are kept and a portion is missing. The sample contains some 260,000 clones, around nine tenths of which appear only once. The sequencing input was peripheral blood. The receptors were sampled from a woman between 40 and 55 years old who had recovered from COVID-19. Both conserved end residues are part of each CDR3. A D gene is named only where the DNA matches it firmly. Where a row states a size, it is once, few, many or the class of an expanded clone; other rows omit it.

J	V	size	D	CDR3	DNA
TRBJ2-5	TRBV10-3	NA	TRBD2	CAISESGGTPETQYF	TGTGCCATCAGTGAGTCGGGGGGGACTCCCGAGACCCAGTACTTC
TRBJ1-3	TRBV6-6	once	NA	CASSVSNLGSGNTIYF	TGTGCCAGCAGCGTATCAAATCTAGGTTCTGGAAACACCATATATTTT
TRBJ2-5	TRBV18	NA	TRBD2	CASSQGTSGLNF	TGTGCCAGCTCCCAAGGGACTAGCGGTTTGAACTTC
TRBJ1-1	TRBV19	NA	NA	CASIVSAGNMNTEAFF	TGTGCCAGTATCGTCTCGGCAGGGAACATGAACACTGAAGCTTTCTTT
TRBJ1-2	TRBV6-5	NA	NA	CASSRGFGYTF	TGTGCCAGCAGCCGAGGGTTTGGCTACACCTTC
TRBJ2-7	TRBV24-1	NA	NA	CATSDSGSGVIGEQYF	TGTGCCACCAGTGATTCGGGCTCAGGGGTAATCGGGGAGCAGTACTTC
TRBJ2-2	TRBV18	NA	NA	CASSRGNTGELFF	TGTGCCAGCTCGCGGGGGAACACCGGGGAGCTGTTTTTT
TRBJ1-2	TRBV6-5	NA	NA	CASRLRESGYGYTF	TGTGCCAGCAGGTTAAGGGAGAGCGGCTATGGCTACACCTTC
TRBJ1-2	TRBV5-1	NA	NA	CASSRDFGYTF	TGCGCCAGCAGCCGGGACTTTGGCTACACCTTC
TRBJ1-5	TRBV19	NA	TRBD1	CASSVRDRGANQPQHF	TGTGCCAGTAGTGTCAGGGACAGGGGAGCGAATCAGCCCCAGCATTTT
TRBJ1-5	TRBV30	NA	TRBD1	CAWSMTGGWDQPQHF	TGTGCCTGGAGTATGACAGGGGGCTGGGATCAGCCCCAGCATTTT
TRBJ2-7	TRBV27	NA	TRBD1	CASSSTGERRARYEQYF	TGTGCCAGCAGCTCGACAGGGGAGCGTAGGGCCCGCTACGAGCAGTACTTC
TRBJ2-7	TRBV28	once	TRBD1	CASSLLRGGVNEQYF	TGTGCCAGCAGTTTATTAAGAGGGGGCGTCAACGAGCAGTACTTC
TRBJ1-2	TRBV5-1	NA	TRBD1	CASSLTGQGKSNYGYTF	TGCGCCAGCAGCTTAACGGGACAGGGGAAGAGTAACTATGGCTACACCTTC
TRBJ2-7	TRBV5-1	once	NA	CASSLGAGTYEQYF	TGCGCCAGCAGCTTGGGTGCGGGTACCTACGAGCAGTACTTC
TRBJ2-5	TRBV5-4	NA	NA	CASRRPGEQETQYF	TGTGCCAGCAGGAGGCCGGGAGAACAAGAGACCCAGTACTTC
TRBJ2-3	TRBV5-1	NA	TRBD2	CASRLGVQGRGTDTQYF	TGCGCCAGCAGGCTTGGGGTCCAAGGGAGGGGAACAGATACGCAGTATTTT
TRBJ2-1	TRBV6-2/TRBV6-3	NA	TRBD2	CASSYGSSGRKIYNEQFF	TGTGCCAGCAGTTACGGGAGTAGCGGGAGGAAAATCTACAATGAGCAGTTCTTC
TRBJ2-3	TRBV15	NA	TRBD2	CATREGGTDTQYF	TGTGCCACCCGGGAGGGTGGCACAGATACGCAGTATTTT
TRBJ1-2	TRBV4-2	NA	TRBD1	CASSQEGQGAGTGYTF	TGTGCCAGCAGCCAAGAAGGGCAGGGGGCAGGTACTGGCTACACCTTC
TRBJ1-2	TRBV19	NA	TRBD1	CASSIGPGGVYGYTF	TGTGCCAGTAGTATTGGTCCAGGGGGCGTCTATGGCTACACCTTC
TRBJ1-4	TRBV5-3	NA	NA	CARSAKTQLLPNEKLFF	TGTGCCAGAAGCGCTAAGACACAGCTTCTCCCAAATGAAAAACTGTTTTTT
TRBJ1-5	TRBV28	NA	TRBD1	CASSLGTGGVQPQHF	TGTGCCAGCAGTTTAGGGACAGGGGGGGTTCAGCCCCAGCATTTT
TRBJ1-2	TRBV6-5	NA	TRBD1	CASSYRGQGLEGYTF	TGTGCCAGCAGTTACAGGGGACAGGGCCTTGAGGGCTACACCTTC
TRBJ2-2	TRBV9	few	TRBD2	CASSVGGGAPGELFF	TGTGCCAGCAGCGTAGGCGGGGGGGCCCCCGGGGAGCTGTTTTTT
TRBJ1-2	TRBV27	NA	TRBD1	CASSLLGTGDGYTF	TGTGCCAGCAGTTTATTGGGGACAGGGGATGGCTACACCTTC
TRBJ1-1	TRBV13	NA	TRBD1	CASSLSRGSEAFF	TGTGCCAGCAGCTTAAGCAGGGGGTCGGAAGCTTTCTTT
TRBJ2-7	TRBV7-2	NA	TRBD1	CASSLRPGTGNNSYEQYF	TGTGCCAGCAGCCTACGTCCCGGGACAGGGAACAACTCCTACGAGCAGTACTTC
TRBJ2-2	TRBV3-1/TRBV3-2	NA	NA	CASSPRREGTGELFF	TGTGCCAGCAGCCCCCGTCGCGAGGGCACCGGGGAGCTGTTTTTT
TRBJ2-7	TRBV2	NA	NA	CASSRDMVNEQYF	TGTGCCAGCAGCCGGGACATGGTTAACGAGCAGTACTTC
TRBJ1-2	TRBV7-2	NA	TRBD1	CASSSSGGINYGYTF	TGTGCCAGCAGCTCCTCAGGGGGCATAAACTATGGCTACACCTTC
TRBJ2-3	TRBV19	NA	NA	CASSISRGMTDTQYF	TGTGCCAGTAGTATTTCAAGGGGTATGACAGATACGCAGTATTTT
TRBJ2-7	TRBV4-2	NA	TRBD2	CASSQGLAGISYEQYF	TGTGCCAGCAGCCAGGGACTAGCGGGGATCTCCTACGAGCAGTACTTC
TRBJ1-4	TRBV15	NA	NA	CATSRDLREIGSDEKLFF	TGTGCCACCAGCAGAGATCTCCGGGAAATCGGGTCGGATGAAAAACTGTTTTTT
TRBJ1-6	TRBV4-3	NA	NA	CASSQQGTSYNSPLHF	TGCGCCAGCAGCCAACAGGGGACCTCCTATAATTCACCCCTCCACTTT